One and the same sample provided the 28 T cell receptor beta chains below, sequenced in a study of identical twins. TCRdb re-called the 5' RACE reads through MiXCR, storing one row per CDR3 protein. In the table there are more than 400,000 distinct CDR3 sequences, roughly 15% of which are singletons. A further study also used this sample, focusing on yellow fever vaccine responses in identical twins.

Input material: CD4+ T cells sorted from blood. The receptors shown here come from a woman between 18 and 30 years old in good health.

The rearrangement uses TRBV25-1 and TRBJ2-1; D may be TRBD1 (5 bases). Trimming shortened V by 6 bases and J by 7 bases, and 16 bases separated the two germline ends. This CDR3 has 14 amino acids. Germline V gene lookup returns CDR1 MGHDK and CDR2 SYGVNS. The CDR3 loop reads CASSPSYSGNEQFF. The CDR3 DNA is TGTGCCAGCAGCCCTTCATACTCAGGGAATGAGCAGTTCTTC.

CDR3 DNA sequence: TGTGCCAGCAGCTTGGCACAGCTAGGAAACACCATATATTTT. Translated: CASSLAQLGNTIYF. This chain connects TRBV11-2 to TRBJ1-3, with D unresolved. This CDR3 has 14 residues. V shed 3 bases and J shed 4 bases, with 10 bases lying between them. CDR1 is SGHAT, CDR2 FQNNGV, per germline.

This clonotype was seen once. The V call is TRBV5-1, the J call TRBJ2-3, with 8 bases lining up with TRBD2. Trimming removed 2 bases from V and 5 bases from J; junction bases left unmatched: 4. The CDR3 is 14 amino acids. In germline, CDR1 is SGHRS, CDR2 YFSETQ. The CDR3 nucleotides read TGCGCCAGCAGCTTCCCGGGAGGGGGAGATACGCAGTATTTT. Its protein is CASSFPGGGDTQYF. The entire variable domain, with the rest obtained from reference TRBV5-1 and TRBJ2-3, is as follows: KAGVTQTPRYLIKTRGQQVTLSCSPISGHRSVSWYQQTPGQGLQFLFEYFSETQRNKGNFPGRFSGRQFSNSRSEMNVSTLELGDSALYLCASSFPGGGDTQYFGPGTRLTVL.

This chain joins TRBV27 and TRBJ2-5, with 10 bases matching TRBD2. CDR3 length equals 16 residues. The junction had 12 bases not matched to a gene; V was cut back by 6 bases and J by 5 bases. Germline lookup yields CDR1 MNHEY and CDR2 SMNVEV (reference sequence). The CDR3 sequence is CASRRTPGLAWETQYF. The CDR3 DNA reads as TGTGCCAGCAGAAGGACCCCGGGACTAGCGTGGGAGACCCAGTACTTC.

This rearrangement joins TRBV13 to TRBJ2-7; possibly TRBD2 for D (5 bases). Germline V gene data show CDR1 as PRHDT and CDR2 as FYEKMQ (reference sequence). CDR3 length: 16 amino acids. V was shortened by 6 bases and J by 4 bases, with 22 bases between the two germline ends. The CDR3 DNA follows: TGTGCCAGCAGTCCTCCCCCTTTCCGGGGTTGGTACGAGCAGTACGTC. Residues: CASSPPPFRGWYEQYV.

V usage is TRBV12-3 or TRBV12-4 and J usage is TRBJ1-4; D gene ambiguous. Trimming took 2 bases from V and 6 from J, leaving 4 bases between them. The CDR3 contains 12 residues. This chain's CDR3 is CASSLTDEKLFF. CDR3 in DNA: TGTGCCAGCAGTTTAACGGATGAAAAACTGTTTTTT.

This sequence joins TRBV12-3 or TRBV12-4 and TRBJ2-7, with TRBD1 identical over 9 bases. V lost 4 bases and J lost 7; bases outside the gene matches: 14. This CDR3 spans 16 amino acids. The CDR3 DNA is TGTGCCAGCAGTTCCAATACAGGGGGCTTAACTCAAGAGCAGTACTTC. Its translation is CASSSNTGGLTQEQYF.

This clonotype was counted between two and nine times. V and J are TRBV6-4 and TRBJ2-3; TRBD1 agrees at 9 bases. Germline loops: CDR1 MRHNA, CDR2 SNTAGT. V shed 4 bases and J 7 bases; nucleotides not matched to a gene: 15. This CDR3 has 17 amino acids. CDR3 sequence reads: CASSARGGTGNVHTQYF. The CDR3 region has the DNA TGTGCCAGCAGTGCCCGAGGCGGGACAGGGAATGTACATACGCAGTATTTT.

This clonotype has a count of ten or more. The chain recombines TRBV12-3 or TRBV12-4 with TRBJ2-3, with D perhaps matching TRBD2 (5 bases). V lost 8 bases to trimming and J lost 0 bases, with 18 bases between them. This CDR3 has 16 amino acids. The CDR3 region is CASLTALGSSTDTQYF. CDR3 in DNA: TGTGCCAGCCTCACCGCACTAGGTAGTAGCACAGATACGCAGTATTTT.

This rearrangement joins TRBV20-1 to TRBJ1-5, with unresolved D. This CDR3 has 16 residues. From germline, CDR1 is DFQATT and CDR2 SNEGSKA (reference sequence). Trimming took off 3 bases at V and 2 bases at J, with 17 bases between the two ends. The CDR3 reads CSASESDRVGNQPQHF. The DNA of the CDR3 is TGCAGTGCTAGTGAATCTGATCGGGTGGGCAATCAGCCCCAGCATTTT.

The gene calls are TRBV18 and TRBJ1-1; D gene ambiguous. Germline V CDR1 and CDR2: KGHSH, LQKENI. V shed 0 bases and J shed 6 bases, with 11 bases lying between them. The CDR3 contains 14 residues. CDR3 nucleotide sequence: TGTGCCAGCTCACCACCTACCCAGTCACCTGAAGCTTTCTTT. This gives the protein CASSPPTQSPEAFF.

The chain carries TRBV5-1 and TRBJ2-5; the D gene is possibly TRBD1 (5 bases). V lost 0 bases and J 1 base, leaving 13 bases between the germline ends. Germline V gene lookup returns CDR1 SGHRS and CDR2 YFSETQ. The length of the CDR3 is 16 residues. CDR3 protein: CASSLGAGNIQETQYF. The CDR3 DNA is TGCGCCAGCAGCTTGGGGGCAGGGAACATCCAAGAGACCCAGTACTTC. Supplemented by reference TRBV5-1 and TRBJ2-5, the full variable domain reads KAGVTQTPRYLIKTRGQQVTLSCSPISGHRSVSWYQQTPGQGLQFLFEYFSETQRNKGNFPGRFSGRQFSNSRSEMNVSTLELGDSALYLCASSLGAGNIQETQYFGPGTRLLVL.

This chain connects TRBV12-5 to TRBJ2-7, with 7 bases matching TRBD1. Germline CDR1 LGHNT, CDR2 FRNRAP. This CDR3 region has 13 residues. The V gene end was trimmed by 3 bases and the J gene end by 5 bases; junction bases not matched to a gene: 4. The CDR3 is CASGFPTGDEQYV. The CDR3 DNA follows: TGTGCTAGTGGTTTTCCCACAGGGGACGAGCAGTACGTC.

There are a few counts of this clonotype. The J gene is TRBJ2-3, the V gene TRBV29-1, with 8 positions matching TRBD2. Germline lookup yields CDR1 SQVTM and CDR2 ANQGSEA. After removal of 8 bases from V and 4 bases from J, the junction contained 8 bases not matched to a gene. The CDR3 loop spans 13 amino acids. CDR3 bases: TGCAGCCTAAGCGGGAGTGGTGCAGATACGCAGTATTTT. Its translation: CSLSGSGADTQYF.

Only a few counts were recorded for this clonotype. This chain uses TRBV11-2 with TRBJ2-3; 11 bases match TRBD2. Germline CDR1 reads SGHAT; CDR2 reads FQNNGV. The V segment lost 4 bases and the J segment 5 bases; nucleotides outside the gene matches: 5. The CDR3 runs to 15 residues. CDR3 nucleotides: TGTGCCAGCAGCTCGATTAGCGGGGGGGGAGATACGCAGTATTTT. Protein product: CASSSISGGGDTQYF.

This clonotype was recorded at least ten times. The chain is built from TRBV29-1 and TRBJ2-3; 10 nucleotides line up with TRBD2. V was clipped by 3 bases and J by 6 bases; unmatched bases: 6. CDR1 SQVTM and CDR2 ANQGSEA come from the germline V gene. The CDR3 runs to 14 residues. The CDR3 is CSVELAGGPDTQYF. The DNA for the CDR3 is TGCAGCGTTGAGTTAGCGGGAGGCCCGGATACGCAGTATTTT.

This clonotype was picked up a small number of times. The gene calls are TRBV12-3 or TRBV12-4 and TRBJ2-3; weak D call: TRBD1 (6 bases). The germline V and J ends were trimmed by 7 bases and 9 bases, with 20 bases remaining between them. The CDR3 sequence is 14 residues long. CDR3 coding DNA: TGTGCCAGCACTTTGCAATCGACAGGAGGAACGCAGTATTTT. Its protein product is CASTLQSTGGTQYF.

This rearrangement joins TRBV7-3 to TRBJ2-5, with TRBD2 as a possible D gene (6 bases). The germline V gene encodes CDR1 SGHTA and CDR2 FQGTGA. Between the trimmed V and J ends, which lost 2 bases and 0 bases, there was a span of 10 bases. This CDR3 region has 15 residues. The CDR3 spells CASSLRGGNQETQYF. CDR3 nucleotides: TGTGCCAGCAGCTTACGGGGCGGGAACCAAGAGACCCAGTACTTC.

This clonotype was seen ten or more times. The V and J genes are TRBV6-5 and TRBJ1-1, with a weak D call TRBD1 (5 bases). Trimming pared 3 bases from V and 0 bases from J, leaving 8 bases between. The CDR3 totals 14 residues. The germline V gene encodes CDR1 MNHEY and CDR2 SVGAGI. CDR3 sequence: CASSYGGVNTEAFF. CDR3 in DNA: TGTGCCAGCAGTTATGGGGGGGTGAACACTGAAGCTTTCTTT.

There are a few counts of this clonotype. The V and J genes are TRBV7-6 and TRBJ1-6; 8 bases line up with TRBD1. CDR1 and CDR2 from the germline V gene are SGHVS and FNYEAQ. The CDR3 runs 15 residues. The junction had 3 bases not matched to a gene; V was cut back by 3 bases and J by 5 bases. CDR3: CASSLDRADNSPLHF. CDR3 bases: TGTGCCAGCAGCTTGGACAGGGCGGATAATTCACCCCTCCACTTT.

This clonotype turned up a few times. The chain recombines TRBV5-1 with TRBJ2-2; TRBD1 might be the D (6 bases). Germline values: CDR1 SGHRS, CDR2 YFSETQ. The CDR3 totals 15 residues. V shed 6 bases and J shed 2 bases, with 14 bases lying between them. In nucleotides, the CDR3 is TGCGCCAGCACTCTCCAGGACAGAAACACCGGGGAGCTGTTTTTT. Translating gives CASTLQDRNTGELFF.

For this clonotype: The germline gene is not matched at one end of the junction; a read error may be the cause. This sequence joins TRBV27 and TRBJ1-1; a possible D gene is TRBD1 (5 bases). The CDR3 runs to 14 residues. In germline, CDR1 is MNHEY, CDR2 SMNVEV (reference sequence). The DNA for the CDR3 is TGTGCCAGCAGTCCCCTACGACAGAACCCTGAAGCTTTCTTT. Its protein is CASSPLRQNPEAFF.

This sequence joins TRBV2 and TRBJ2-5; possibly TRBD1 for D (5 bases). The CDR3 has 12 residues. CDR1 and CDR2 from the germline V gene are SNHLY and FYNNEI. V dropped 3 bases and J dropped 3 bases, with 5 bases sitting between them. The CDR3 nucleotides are TGTGCCAGCAGTGACAGGGAAGAGACCCAGTACTTC. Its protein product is CASSDREETQYF.

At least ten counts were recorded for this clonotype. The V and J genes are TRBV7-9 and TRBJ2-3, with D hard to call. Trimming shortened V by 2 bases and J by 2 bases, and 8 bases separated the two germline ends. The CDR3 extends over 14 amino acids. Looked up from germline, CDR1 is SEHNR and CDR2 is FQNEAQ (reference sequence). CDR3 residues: CASSLIRDTDTQYF. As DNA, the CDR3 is TGTGCCAGCAGCTTAATCCGAGACACAGATACGCAGTATTTT.

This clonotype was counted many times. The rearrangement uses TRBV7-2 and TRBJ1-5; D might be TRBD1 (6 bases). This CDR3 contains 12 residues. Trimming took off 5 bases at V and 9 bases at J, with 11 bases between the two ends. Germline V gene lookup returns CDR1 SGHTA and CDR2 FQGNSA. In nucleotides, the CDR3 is TGTGCCAGCAGCACACAGGGTCCGCCCCAGCATTTT. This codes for CASSTQGPPQHF.

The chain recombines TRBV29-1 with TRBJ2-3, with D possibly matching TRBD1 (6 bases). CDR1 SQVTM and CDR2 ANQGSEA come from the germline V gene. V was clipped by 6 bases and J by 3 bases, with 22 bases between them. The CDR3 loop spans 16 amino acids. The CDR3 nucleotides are TGCAGCGTAGATACGACTGGCAGGGGAAGGACAGATACGCAGTATTTT. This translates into CSVDTTGRGRTDTQYF.

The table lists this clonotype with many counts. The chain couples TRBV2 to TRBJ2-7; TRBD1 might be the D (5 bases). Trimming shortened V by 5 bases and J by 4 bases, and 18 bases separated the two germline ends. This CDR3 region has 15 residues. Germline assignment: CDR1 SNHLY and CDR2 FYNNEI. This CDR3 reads CASSPTRQNRYEQYV. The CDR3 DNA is TGTGCCAGCAGTCCGACGAGACAGAACCGGTACGAGCAGTACGTC.

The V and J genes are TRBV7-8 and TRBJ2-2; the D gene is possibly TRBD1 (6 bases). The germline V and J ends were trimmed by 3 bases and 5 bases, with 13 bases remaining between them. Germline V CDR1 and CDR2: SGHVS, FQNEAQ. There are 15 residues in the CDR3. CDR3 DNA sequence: TGTGCCAGCAGCTTTCCAGGGGTGATAACCGGGGAGCTGTTTTTT. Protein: CASSFPGVITGELFF. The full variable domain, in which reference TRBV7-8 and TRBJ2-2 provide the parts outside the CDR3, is GAGVSQSPRYKVAKRGQDVALRCDPISGHVSLFWYQQALGQGPEFLTYFQNEAQLDKSGLPSDRFFAERPEGSVSTLKIQRTQQEDSAVYLCASSFPGVITGELFFGEGSRLTVL.